The entry that follows covers one T cell receptor (beta chain) sequence. This specimen belongs to a study of cytomegalovirus exposure and HLA in healthy donors. Both 60 Vbeta primers and 13 Jbeta primers went into the PCR. In the source study's methods: Later, tens of millions of unique TCR beta chains were counted in an analysis, and approximately 9.9 million of them were shared. Repertoires were generated with immunoSEQ multiplex PCR, while TCRdb's copy carries only in-frame clones and drops some. That table is the source of V, J and clone size, and D and trimming were worked out from the DNA. The repertoire holds 140,000 or so clones, with more than 65% as singletons. The sample was PBMCs. This clonotype originated in a woman in her twenties or thirties in good health and CMV-seronegative.

CDR3 sequence (DNA): TGTGCCAGCAGCTTAGTCGGCGGAAGGCGGGAGACCCAGTACTTC. Translated, it gives CASSLVGGRRETQYF. The chain carries TRBV7-8 and TRBJ2-5; D not certain. V was cut by 1 base and J by 5 bases, with 14 bases left in between. This CDR3 region has 15 residues. Germline CDR1 and CDR2: SGHVS and FQNEAQ. Supplemented by reference TRBV7-8 and TRBJ2-5, the full variable domain reads GAGVSQSPRYKVAKRGQDVALRCDPISGHVSLFWYQQALGQGPEFLTYFQNEAQLDKSGLPSDRFFAERPEGSVSTLKIQRTQQEDSAVYLCASSLVGGRRETQYFGPGTRLLVL.